Reported below is one T cell receptor beta chain. V lost 0 bases and J 2 bases, leaving 14 bases between the germline ends. This CDR3 is 16 amino acids long. From germline, CDR1 is MGHRA and CDR2 YSYEKL. Amplification targeted TCR beta CDR3 regions from RNA transcripts. First-round RT-PCR of the TCR CDR3 relied on the HTBI primer set. TCRdb fed the multiplex PCR reads into MiXCR, producing one record per CDR3 protein. The sample holds hundreds of thousands of distinct CDR3 sequences, approximately 23% seen once. The data were obtained in a study of T cells in Graves' hyperthyroidism and ophthalmopathy.

J is TRBJ2-7 and V is TRBV4-1, with a possible D match to TRBD2 (6 bases). This TCR was recovered from a woman between 35 and 50 years old with Graves' ophthalmopathy. The sample comprised blood. The CDR3 loop is CASSQEYNGGAYEQYF. The CDR3 DNA reads as TGCGCCAGCAGCCAAGAGTACAACGGGGGTGCCTACGAGCAGTACTTC.